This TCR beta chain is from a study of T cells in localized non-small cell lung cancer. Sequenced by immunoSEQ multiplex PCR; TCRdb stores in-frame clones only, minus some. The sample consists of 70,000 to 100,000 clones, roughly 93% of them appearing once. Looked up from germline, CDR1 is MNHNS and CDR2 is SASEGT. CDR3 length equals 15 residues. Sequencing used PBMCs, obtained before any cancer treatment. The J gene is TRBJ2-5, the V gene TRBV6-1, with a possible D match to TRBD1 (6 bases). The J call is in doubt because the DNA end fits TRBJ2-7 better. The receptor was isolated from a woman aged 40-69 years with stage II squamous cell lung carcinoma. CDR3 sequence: CASSEEQGRTYEQYF. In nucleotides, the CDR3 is TGTGCCAGCAGTGAAGAACAGGGACGGACCTACGAGCAGTACTTC.